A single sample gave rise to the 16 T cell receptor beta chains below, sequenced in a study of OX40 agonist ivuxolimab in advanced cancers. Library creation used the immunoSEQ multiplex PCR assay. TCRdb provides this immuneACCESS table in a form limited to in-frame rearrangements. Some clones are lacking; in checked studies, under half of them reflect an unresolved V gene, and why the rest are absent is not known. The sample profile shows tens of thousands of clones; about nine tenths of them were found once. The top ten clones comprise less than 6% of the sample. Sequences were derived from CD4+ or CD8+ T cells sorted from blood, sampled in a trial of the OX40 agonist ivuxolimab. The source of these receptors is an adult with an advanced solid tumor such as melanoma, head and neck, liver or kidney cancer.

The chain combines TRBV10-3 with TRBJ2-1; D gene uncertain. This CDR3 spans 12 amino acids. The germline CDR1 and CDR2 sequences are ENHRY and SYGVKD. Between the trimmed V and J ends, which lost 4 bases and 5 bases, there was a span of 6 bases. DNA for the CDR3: TGTGCCATCAGTGGGAGCCACAATGAGCAGTTCTTC. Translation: CAISGSHNEQFF.

CDR3 in amino acids: CASSLGAAADTQYF. The CDR3 region has the DNA TGTGCCAGCAGCTTGGGGGCAGCCGCAGATACGCAGTATTTT. The chain uses TRBV7-3 and TRBJ2-3, with a possible D match to TRBD1 (6 bases). This CDR3 has 14 residues. V lost 3 bases and J 4 bases, leaving 11 bases between the germline ends. Germline V gene sequence: CDR1 SGHTA, CDR2 FQGTGA.

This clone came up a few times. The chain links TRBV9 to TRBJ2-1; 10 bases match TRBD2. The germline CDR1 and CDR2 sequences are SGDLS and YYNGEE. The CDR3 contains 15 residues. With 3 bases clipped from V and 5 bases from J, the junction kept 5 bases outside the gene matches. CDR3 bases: TGTGCCAGCAGCGCTAGCGGGAGCGGGAACAATGAGCAGTTCTTC. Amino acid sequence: CASSASGSGNNEQFF.

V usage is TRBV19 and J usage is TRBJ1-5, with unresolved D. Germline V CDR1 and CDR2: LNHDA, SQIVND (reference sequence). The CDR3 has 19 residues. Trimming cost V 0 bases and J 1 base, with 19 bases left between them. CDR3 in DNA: TGTGCCAGTAGTATAGATCGAGAGAGCGGGCGGACCAGCAATCAGCCCCAGCATTTT. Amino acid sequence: CASSIDRESGRTSNQPQHF.

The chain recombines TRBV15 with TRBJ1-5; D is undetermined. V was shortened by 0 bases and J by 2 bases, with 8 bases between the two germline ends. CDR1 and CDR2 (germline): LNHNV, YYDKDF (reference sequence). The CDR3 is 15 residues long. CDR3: CATSRELGGNQPQHF. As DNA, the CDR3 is TGTGCCACCAGCAGAGAATTGGGAGGCAATCAGCCCCAGCATTTT. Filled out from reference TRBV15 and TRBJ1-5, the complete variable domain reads DAMVIQNPRYQVTQFGKPVTLSCSQTLNHNVMYWYQQKSSQAPKLLFHYYDKDFNNEADTPDNFQSRRPNTSFCFLDIRSPGLGDTAMYLCATSRELGGNQPQHFGDGTRLSIL.

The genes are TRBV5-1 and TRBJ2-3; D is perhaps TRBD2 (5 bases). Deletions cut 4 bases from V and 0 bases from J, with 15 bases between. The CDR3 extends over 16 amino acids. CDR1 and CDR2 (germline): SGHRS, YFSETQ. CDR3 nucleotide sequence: TGCGCCAGCAGCCCCGCAAGGACGGGGAGCACAGATACGCAGTATTTT. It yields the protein CASSPARTGSTDTQYF.

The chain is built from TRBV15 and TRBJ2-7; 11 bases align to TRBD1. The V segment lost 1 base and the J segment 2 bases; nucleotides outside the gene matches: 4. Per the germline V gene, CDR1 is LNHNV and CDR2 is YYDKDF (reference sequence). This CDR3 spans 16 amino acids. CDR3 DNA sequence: TGTGCCACCAGCAGAGTAGGGACAGGGGGACCCTACGAGCAGTACTTC. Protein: CATSRVGTGGPYEQYF.

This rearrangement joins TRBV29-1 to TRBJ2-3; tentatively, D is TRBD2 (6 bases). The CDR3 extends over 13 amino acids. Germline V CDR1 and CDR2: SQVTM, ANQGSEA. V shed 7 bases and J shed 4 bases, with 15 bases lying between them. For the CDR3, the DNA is TGCAGCGCCGTGGAGGGATGGGCAGATACGCAGTATTTT. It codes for CSAVEGWADTQYF.

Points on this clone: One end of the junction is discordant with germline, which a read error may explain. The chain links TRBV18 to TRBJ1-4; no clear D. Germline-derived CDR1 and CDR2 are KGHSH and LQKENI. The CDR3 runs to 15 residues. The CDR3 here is CASSPTGEANEKLFF. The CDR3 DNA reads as TGTGCCAGCTCCCCTACCGGGGAGGCTAACGAAAAACTGTTTTTT. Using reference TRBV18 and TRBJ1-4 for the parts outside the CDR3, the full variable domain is NAGVMQNPRHLVRRRGQEARLRCSPMKGHSHVYWYRQLPEEGLKFMVYLQKENIIDESGMPKERFSAEFPKEGPSILRIQQVVRGDSAAYFCASSPTGEANEKLFFGSGTQLSVL.

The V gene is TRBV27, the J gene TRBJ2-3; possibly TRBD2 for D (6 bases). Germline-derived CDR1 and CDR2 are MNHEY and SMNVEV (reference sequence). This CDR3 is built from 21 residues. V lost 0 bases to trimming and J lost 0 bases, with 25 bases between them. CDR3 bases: TGTGCCAGCAGTTTATCGATCCGGTTTGCCCGGAGGGACCTAAGCACAGATACGCAGTATTTT. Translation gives CASSLSIRFARRDLSTDTQYF.

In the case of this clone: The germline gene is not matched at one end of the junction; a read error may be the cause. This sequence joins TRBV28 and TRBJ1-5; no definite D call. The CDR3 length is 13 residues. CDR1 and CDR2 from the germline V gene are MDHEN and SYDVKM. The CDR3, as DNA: TGTGCCAGTAGTTTACATGGCAATCAGCCCCAGCATTTT. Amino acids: CASSLHGNQPQHF.

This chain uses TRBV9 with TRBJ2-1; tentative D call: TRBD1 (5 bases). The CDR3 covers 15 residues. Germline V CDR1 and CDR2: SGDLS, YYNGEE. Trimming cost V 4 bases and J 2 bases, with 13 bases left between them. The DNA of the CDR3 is TGTGCCAGCAGCTCCAGGGCTTTTACCTACAATGAGCAGTTCTTC. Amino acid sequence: CASSSRAFTYNEQFF.

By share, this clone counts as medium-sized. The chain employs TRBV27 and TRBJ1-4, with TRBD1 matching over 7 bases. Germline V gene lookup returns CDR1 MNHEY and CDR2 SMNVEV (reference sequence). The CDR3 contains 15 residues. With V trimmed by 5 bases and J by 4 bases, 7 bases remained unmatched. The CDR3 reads CASSATRQGNEKLFF. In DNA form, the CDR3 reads TGTGCCAGCAGTGCGACAAGACAGGGTAATGAAAAACTGTTTTTT.

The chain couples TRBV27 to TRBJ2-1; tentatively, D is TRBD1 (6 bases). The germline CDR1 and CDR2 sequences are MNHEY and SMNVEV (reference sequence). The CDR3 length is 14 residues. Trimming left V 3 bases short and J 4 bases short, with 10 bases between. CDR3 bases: TGTGCCAGCAGTTTCCAGGGGCTATACAATGAGCAGTTCTTC. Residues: CASSFQGLYNEQFF.

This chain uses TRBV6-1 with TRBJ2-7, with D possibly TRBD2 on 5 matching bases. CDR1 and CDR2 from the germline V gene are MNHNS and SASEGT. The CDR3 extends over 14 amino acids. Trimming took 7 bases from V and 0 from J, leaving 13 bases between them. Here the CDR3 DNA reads TGTGCCAGCATCCGGACTCAAAGCTCCTACGAGCAGTACTTC. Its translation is CASIRTQSSYEQYF.

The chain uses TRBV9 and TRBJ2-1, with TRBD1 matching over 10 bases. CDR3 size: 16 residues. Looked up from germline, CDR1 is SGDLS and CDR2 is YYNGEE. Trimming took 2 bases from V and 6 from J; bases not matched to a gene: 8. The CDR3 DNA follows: TGTGCCAGCAGCGTCCTAGACAGGGGGCCAGGCAATGAGCAGTTCTTC. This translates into CASSVLDRGPGNEQFF.